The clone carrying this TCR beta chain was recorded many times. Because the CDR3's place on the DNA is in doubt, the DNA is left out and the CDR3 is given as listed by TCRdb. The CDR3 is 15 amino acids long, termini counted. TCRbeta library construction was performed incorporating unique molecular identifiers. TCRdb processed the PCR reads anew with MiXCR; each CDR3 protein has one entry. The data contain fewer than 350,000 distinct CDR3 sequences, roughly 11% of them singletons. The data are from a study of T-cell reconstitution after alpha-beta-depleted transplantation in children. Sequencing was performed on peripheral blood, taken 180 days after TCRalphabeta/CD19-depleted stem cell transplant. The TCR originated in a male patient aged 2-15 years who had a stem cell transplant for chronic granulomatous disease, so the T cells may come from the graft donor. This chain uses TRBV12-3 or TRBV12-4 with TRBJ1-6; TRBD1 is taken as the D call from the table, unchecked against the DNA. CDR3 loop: CASSSSGQGDSPLHF.